These 7 T cell receptor beta chains share one sample of origin, sequenced in a study of T cell responses to AZD1222 COVID-19 vaccine. Assay used: immunoSEQ multiplex PCR; TCRdb lists only in-frame clones, some missing. Seen here are roughly 120,000 clones, around 90% observed once, and the top ten hold roughly 3%. The sample consisted of peripheral blood, taken on day 0 of AZD1222 vaccination. These receptors all come from an adult in good health.

The rearrangement links TRBV19 to TRBJ1-2, with D possibly matching TRBD1 (5 bases). The ends were cut back, 3 bases at V and 6 bases at J, with 11 bases in the middle. The germline CDR1 and CDR2 sequences are LNHDA and SQIVND (reference sequence). The CDR3 is 13 amino acids. CDR3 sequence: CASSMGWGNGYTF. The CDR3 DNA follows: TGTGCCAGTAGTATGGGTTGGGGGAATGGCTACACCTTC.

This chain uses TRBV5-5 with TRBJ2-7, with D perhaps matching TRBD2 (5 bases). The CDR3 totals 12 residues. CDR1 is SGHKS, CDR2 YYEKEE, per germline (reference sequence). V lost 6 bases and J lost 3, with 10 bases in between. The CDR3 nucleotides are TGTGCCAGCACCCGGGGAAACTACGAGCAGTACTTC. Protein: CASTRGNYEQYF.

The V gene is TRBV27, the J gene TRBJ2-1, with D perhaps assigned TRBD1 or TRBD2 (5 bases each). The CDR3 spans 14 residues. Per germline, CDR1 MNHEY and CDR2 SMNVEV (reference sequence). Trimming left V 1 base short and J 7 bases short, with 11 bases between. The CDR3 DNA follows: TGTGCCAGCAGTTTATGGGGACGTGTGAATGAGCAGTTCTTC. This gives the protein CASSLWGRVNEQFF.

This rearrangement joins TRBV9 to TRBJ1-6; no clear D gene. The CDR3 runs to 14 residues. Germline CDR1 and CDR2: SGDLS and YYNGEE. V was clipped by 6 bases and J by 2 bases, with 9 bases between them. Here the CDR3 DNA reads TGTGCCAGCACGGCAAGCGCCTATAATTCACCCCTCCACTTT. It specifies CASTASAYNSPLHF.

The V and J genes are TRBV2 and TRBJ2-1, with 10 bases fitting TRBD2. This CDR3 contains 14 residues. The germline CDR1 and CDR2 sequences are SNHLY and FYNNEI. The J segment lost 4 bases and the V segment lost 4 bases, leaving 1 base of the junction unmatched. As DNA, the CDR3 is TGTGCCAGCAGTGGGACTAGCGGATACAATGAGCAGTTCTTC. Its translation is CASSGTSGYNEQFF.

This clone was seen only once. The chain carries TRBV27 and TRBJ2-7; no reliable D call. The CDR3 sequence is 13 residues long. V shed 3 bases and J shed 3 bases, with 9 bases lying between them. Germline V gene data show CDR1 as MNHEY and CDR2 as SMNVEV (reference sequence). The CDR3 DNA follows: TGTGCCAGCAGTTTCGGACCGAGCTACGAGCAGTACTTC. Translation gives CASSFGPSYEQYF.

The J gene is TRBJ2-3, the V gene TRBV4-3; D is uncertain. The CDR3 is made up of 16 amino acids. Germline V gene lookup returns CDR1 LGHNA and CDR2 YSLEER. Trimming pared 4 bases from V and 2 bases from J, leaving 16 bases between. CDR3 region: CASSPGPAHVTDTQYF. The CDR3 nucleotides read TGCGCCAGCAGCCCCGGCCCCGCTCATGTCACAGATACGCAGTATTTT.